The next 10 T cell receptor beta chains were all read from a single sample in a study of blood T cells in healthy people across ages. PCR was performed a second time for about 6 to 12 cycles using a sample-barcoded 5' primer and a J-beta primer mix. TCRdb recomputed calls from the 5' RACE reads with MiXCR, one row per CDR3 protein. This repertoire shows about 1,400,000 distinct CDR3 sequences, around 59% found once; its top ten account for roughly 7%. Sequenced: blood. Receptors were obtained from a man between 18 and 35 years old in good health.

This sequence joins TRBV10-1 and TRBJ2-1, with D uncertain. Per germline, CDR1 WNHNN and CDR2 SYGVQD (reference sequence). The CDR3 has 13 amino acids. Trimming took off 0 bases at V and 7 bases at J, with 7 bases between the two ends. This CDR3 reads CASSESNRNEQFF. The CDR3 bases are TGCGCCAGCAGTGAGTCGAACAGAAATGAGCAGTTCTTC.

This clonotype has just one count. The V call is TRBV4-2, the J call TRBJ2-3, with D possibly being TRBD1 or TRBD2 (5 bases each). The CDR3 has 15 amino acids. CDR1 LGHNA and CDR2 YNFKEQ come from the germline V gene. The V end lost 2 bases, the J end lost 2 bases, and 11 bases lay between the germline ends. CDR3 region: CASSQRDGTTDTQYF. CDR3 DNA sequence: TGTGCCAGCAGCCAAAGGGACGGGACCACAGATACGCAGTATTTT.

V usage is TRBV20-1 and J usage is TRBJ2-3; D perhaps matches TRBD2 (6 bases). CDR1 is DFQATT, CDR2 SNEGSKA, per germline (reference sequence). The CDR3 is 11 amino acids. The V end was cut by 6 bases, the J end by 7 bases, with 11 bases between. Here the CDR3 DNA reads TGCAGTGCACCTCGGGAGTATACGCAGTATTTT. This translates into CSAPREYTQYF.

J is TRBJ2-7 and V is TRBV28; TRBD2 agrees at 13 bases. Germline CDR1 reads MDHEN; CDR2 reads SYDVKM. Germline trimming cut 3 bases from V and 0 bases from J; bases unmatched to any gene: 14. This CDR3 comprises 20 residues. CDR3 protein: CASSFLITSGGAFGSYEQYF. The CDR3 DNA reads TGTGCCAGCAGTTTTCTGATTACTAGCGGGGGGGCTTTTGGCTCCTACGAGCAGTACTTC.

In this sample, this clonotype turned up once. V gene TRBV4-1 combines with J gene TRBJ1-2, with D maybe TRBD1 (6 bases). Trimming removed 1 base at V and 4 bases at J, with 10 bases between. CDR1 MGHRA and CDR2 YSYEKL come from the germline V gene. The CDR3 is 14 amino acids. CDR3 sequence (DNA): TGCGCCAGCAGCCAAGCGGTGGACAGCTATGGCTACACCTTC. Translated, it gives CASSQAVDSYGYTF.

This clonotype has just a few counts. The genes are TRBV5-1 and TRBJ1-2; 10 nucleotides line up with TRBD1. The CDR3 runs to 15 residues. CDR1 and CDR2 from the germline V gene are SGHRS and YFSETQ. The J segment lost 6 bases and the V segment lost 4 bases, leaving 9 bases of the junction unmatched. This CDR3 reads CASSRGTGARDGYTF. CDR3 DNA sequence: TGCGCCAGCAGCCGAGGGACAGGGGCGAGAGATGGCTACACCTTC.

The chain combines TRBV3-1 with TRBJ2-1; TRBD2 agrees at 12 bases. This CDR3 has 18 amino acids. The germline V gene has CDR1 LGHDT and CDR2 YNNKEL (reference sequence). V shed 4 bases, J shed 6 bases, and the junction held 13 bases outside the gene matches. CDR3 region: CASSPVWRGLAGLNEQFF. CDR3 bases: TGTGCCAGCAGCCCAGTATGGCGGGGACTAGCGGGCCTCAATGAGCAGTTCTTC.

The chain recombines TRBV2 with TRBJ2-7, with TRBD1 identical over 8 bases. Germline-derived CDR1 and CDR2 are SNHLY and FYNNEI. After removal of 6 bases from V and 3 bases from J, the junction contained 10 bases not matched to a gene. The CDR3 runs 15 residues. The CDR3 spells CASRKGQGFNYEQYF. CDR3 nucleotides: TGTGCCAGCAGAAAAGGACAGGGATTTAACTACGAGCAGTACTTC.

The V call is TRBV12-3 or TRBV12-4, the J call TRBJ2-1, with unresolved D. The CDR3 is made up of 17 amino acids. The V and J ends lost 2 bases and 3 bases respectively, with 17 bases between them. CDR3 region: CASSLIYSEINYNEQFF. CDR3 nucleotide sequence: TGTGCCAGCAGTTTAATTTACAGCGAGATTAACTACAATGAGCAGTTCTTC.

This clonotype appeared once. The chain employs TRBV30 and TRBJ2-4, with 12 bases lining up with TRBD1. TRBJ2-7 explains the end of the DNA better; the J call may be wrong. CDR1 and CDR2 (germline): GTSNPN, SVGIG (reference sequence). The CDR3 has 15 residues. The CDR3 region has the DNA TGTGCCTGGTATCTCCCGGGACAGGGGGCCAACGAGCAGTACTTC. It specifies CAWYLPGQGANEQYF.